These 24 T cell receptor beta chains were sequenced from one sample in a study of OX40 agonist ivuxolimab in advanced cancers. The table came from immunoSEQ multiplex PCR; TCRdb's copy has only in-frame clones and leaves some out. The table has more than 50,000 clones, 80% to 90% seen once; the top ten hold nearly 0.9%. The sequences come from CD4+ or CD8+ T cells sorted from blood, collected in a trial of the OX40 agonist ivuxolimab. The receptors shown here come from an adult with an advanced solid tumor such as melanoma, head and neck, liver or kidney cancer.

The chain couples TRBV4-1 to TRBJ2-2, with a possible D match to TRBD2 (6 bases). CDR1 is MGHRA and CDR2 is YSYEKL in the germline V gene. V was pared by 4 bases and J by 1 base, with 13 bases between. This CDR3 contains 16 residues. The CDR3 sequence: CASSRAGSGNTGELFF. The CDR3 DNA sequence: TGCGCCAGCAGCCGGGCGGGGAGTGGGAACACCGGGGAGCTGTTTTTT.

The rearrangement uses TRBV7-3 and TRBJ2-7, with 8 bases fitting TRBD1. The germline V gene encodes CDR1 SGHTA and CDR2 FQGTGA. The V segment lost 1 base and the J segment 5 bases; nucleotides outside the gene matches: 4. There are 14 residues in the CDR3. CDR3 in amino acids: CASSLKAGGHEQYF. The CDR3, as DNA: TGTGCCAGCAGCTTAAAGGCAGGGGGCCACGAGCAGTACTTC.

The chain joins TRBV10-3 to TRBJ1-1; a possible D gene is TRBD1 (6 bases). From germline, CDR1 is ENHRY and CDR2 SYGVKD. The CDR3 totals 14 residues. V was trimmed by 0 bases and J by 4 bases, leaving 9 bases between them. This CDR3 reads CAISESGDITEAFF. The CDR3 coding sequence is TGTGCCATCAGTGAGTCGGGGGACATCACTGAAGCTTTCTTT.

This chain links TRBV29-1 with TRBJ2-7; TRBD1 matches 7 bases. Germline V gives CDR1 SQVTM, CDR2 ANQGSEA. Trimming removed 6 bases from V and 3 bases from J; junction bases left unmatched: 5. The CDR3 consists of 12 residues. The CDR3 region is CSVMSGGYEQYF. As DNA, the CDR3 is TGCAGCGTGATGTCAGGGGGCTACGAGCAGTACTTC.

V is TRBV6-5 and J is TRBJ2-7; no definite D call. This CDR3 region has 12 residues. Germline CDR1 MNHEY, CDR2 SVGAGI. V lost 2 bases to trimming and J lost 3 bases, with 5 bases between them. The CDR3 sequence is CASSYRSYEQYF. CDR3 DNA sequence: TGTGCCAGCAGTTACAGGAGCTACGAGCAGTACTTC.

The chain recombines TRBV19 with TRBJ2-1; 7 bases line up with TRBD1. CDR1 and CDR2 (germline): LNHDA, SQIVND (reference sequence). V was pared by 10 bases and J by 7 bases, with 16 bases of the junction left unmatched. The length of the CDR3 is 15 residues. The DNA of the CDR3 is TGTGCCACCAAAAAGGGGGCAGGGATAAGAAATGAGCAGTTCTTC. As protein: CATKKGAGIRNEQFF.

This chain connects TRBV20-1 to TRBJ1-2; D is unresolved. Germline V gene lookup returns CDR1 DFQATT and CDR2 SNEGSKA (reference sequence). Trimming took 2 bases from V and 8 from J, leaving 9 bases between them. This CDR3 region has 11 residues. CDR3 sequence: CSARSPGGYTF. CDR3 coding DNA: TGCAGTGCTAGATCTCCGGGAGGCTACACCTTC.

The rearrangement joins TRBV23-1 to TRBJ2-7, with D perhaps TRBD1 (6 bases). TRBV23-1 is an ORF, with its function uncertain. The CDR3 consists of 17 residues. The germline V and J ends were trimmed by 2 bases and 3 bases, with 20 bases remaining between them. The CDR3 loop is CASSQTCNRQADYEQYF. As DNA, the CDR3 is TGCGCCAGCAGTCAAACCTGCAACAGACAGGCCGACTACGAGCAGTACTTC.

The V and J genes are TRBV7-3 and TRBJ1-1, with 7 bases identical to TRBD1. The length of the CDR3 is 14 residues. Germline V CDR1 and CDR2: SGHTA, FQGTGA. Trimming at V came to 6 bases and at J to 6 bases, leaving 10 bases not matched to a gene. In DNA form, the CDR3 reads TGTGCCAGCAGTCCAGGGGGTCCTAGGGCTGAAGCTTTCTTT. Its protein product is CASSPGGPRAEAFF.

The chain employs TRBV2 and TRBJ2-5, with a possible D match to TRBD1 (6 bases). Germline V gives CDR1 SNHLY, CDR2 FYNNEI. The CDR3 spans 14 residues. V lost 6 bases and J 6 bases, leaving 17 bases between the germline ends. CDR3 sequence: CASSATGPGQTQYF. As DNA, the CDR3 is TGTGCCAGCAGCGCTACAGGGCCCGGTCAGACCCAGTACTTC.

The J gene is TRBJ2-7, the V gene TRBV5-1, with D possibly matching TRBD1 (5 bases). The CDR3 length is 13 residues. Germline V gene sequence: CDR1 SGHRS, CDR2 YFSETQ. The V end was cut by 4 bases, the J end by 1 base, with 9 bases between. The CDR3 is CASSRGPSYEQYF. The CDR3 coding sequence is TGCGCCAGCAGCAGGGGTCCTTCCTACGAGCAGTACTTC.

The rearrangement links TRBV5-1 to TRBJ1-1, with TRBD1 identical over 8 bases. The germline CDR1 and CDR2 sequences are SGHRS and YFSETQ. After removal of 4 bases from V and 1 base from J, the junction contained 9 bases not matched to a gene. The CDR3 runs 16 residues. CDR3 nucleotide sequence: TGCGCCAGCAGCCCCCGGACAGGGTTTGGGAACACTGAAGCTTTCTTT. Translated, it gives CASSPRTGFGNTEAFF.

The V and J genes are TRBV11-3 and TRBJ2-1; possibly TRBD1 or TRBD2 for D (5 bases each). Trimming removed 2 bases from V and 9 bases from J, with 14 bases in between. This CDR3 contains 14 residues. Per the germline V gene, CDR1 is SGHNT and CDR2 is YENEEA. The CDR3 region is CASSLSGPVSEQFF. Written as DNA, the CDR3 is TGTGCCAGCAGCTTATCGGGACCAGTCAGTGAGCAGTTCTTC.

V is TRBV30 and J is TRBJ2-5, with 9 bases that match TRBD2. Germline lookup yields CDR1 GTSNPN and CDR2 SVGIG (reference sequence). CDR3 length: 15 residues. Trimming removed 0 bases from V and 6 bases from J; junction bases left unmatched: 8. CDR3: CAWSVRSGRSQTQYF. Written as DNA, the CDR3 is TGTGCCTGGAGTGTCCGAAGCGGGAGGTCTCAGACCCAGTACTTC.

The rearrangement uses TRBV28 and TRBJ2-7; 7 nucleotides agree with TRBD2. The CDR3 contains 14 residues. Trimming cost V 0 bases and J 4 bases; bases outside gene matches: 3. The germline gives CDR1 MDHEN, CDR2 SYDVKM. The CDR3 sequence is CASSLWNGGYEQYF. CDR3 sequence (DNA): TGTGCCAGCAGTTTATGGAACGGGGGGTACGAGCAGTACTTC.

This rearrangement joins TRBV5-1 to TRBJ1-6; D unresolved. CDR1 is SGHRS, CDR2 YFSETQ, per germline. This CDR3 is built from 14 residues. V dropped 0 bases and J dropped 6 bases, with 7 bases sitting between them. The CDR3 DNA reads TGCGCCAGCAGCTTGGACAGTAGTAATTCACCCCTCCACTTT. It specifies CASSLDSSNSPLHF.

The chain carries TRBV4-1 and TRBJ2-3; 12 nucleotides agree with TRBD2. The germline V gene has CDR1 MGHRA and CDR2 YSYEKL. This CDR3 has 15 amino acids. The J segment lost 2 bases and the V segment lost 5 bases, leaving 2 bases of the junction unmatched. The CDR3 DNA follows: TGCGCCAGCAGCAGGACTAGCGGGAACACAGATACGCAGTATTTT. Translating gives CASSRTSGNTDTQYF.

A note on this clone: Other nucleotide sequences from this sample produce the same CDR3. The chain couples TRBV6-1 to TRBJ2-7; perhaps TRBD1 as D (6 bases). The germline CDR1 and CDR2 sequences are MNHNS and SASEGT. This CDR3 contains 13 residues. Trimming shortened V by 7 bases and J by 3 bases, and 13 bases separated the two germline ends. CDR3 nucleotides: TGTGCCAGCATGACCGGACAGTACTACGAGCAGTACTTC. Protein product: CASMTGQYYEQYF.

The chain employs TRBV11-3 and TRBJ2-7; 7 nucleotides match TRBD2. Germline assignment: CDR1 SGHNT and CDR2 YENEEA. V lost 5 bases and J lost 2; bases outside the gene matches: 6. The CDR3 sequence is 14 residues long. Here the CDR3 reads CASSPGGSPYEQYF. The CDR3, as DNA: TGTGCCAGCAGCCCCGGGGGGAGCCCCTACGAGCAGTACTTC.

The chain is built from TRBV10-3 and TRBJ2-4; D gene ambiguous. Germline loops: CDR1 ENHRY, CDR2 SYGVKD. This CDR3 is built from 15 residues. V lost 10 bases to trimming and J lost 0 bases, with 16 bases between them. CDR3 sequence reads: CATASPDLAKNIQYF. CDR3 coding DNA: TGTGCCACTGCCTCTCCGGACCTAGCCAAAAACATTCAGTACTTC.

This chain uses TRBV7-6 with TRBJ2-2; 9 bases line up with TRBD1. Trimming removed 8 bases from V and 4 bases from J; junction bases left unmatched: 8. CDR1 is SGHVS, CDR2 FNYEAQ, per germline. The CDR3 contains 15 residues. The DNA of the CDR3 is TGTGCCAGCGCACCGGGGGACAGGGTCACCGGGGAGCTGTTTTTT. Amino acid sequence: CASAPGDRVTGELFF.

The chain employs TRBV7-9 and TRBJ1-1, with 7 bases matching TRBD1. This CDR3 is built from 15 residues. Germline trimming cut 4 bases from V and 1 base from J; bases unmatched to any gene: 6. Germline CDR1 and CDR2: SEHNR and FQNEAQ (reference sequence). The CDR3 reads CASSSKGQPNTEAFF. CDR3 nucleotide sequence: TGTGCCAGCAGCTCAAAGGGACAGCCGAACACTGAAGCTTTCTTT.

This CDR3 is CAIGAAGAPETQYF. In nucleotides, the CDR3 is TGTGCCATCGGCGCAGCGGGAGCCCCCGAGACCCAGTACTTC. V and J are TRBV10-3 and TRBJ2-5; 8 bases are shared with TRBD2. The germline V gene has CDR1 ENHRY and CDR2 SYGVKD. This CDR3 has 14 amino acids. The trim removed 8 bases at V and 5 bases at J, leaving 10 bases unmatched.

The V gene is TRBV2, the J gene TRBJ1-6, with D maybe TRBD1 (6 bases). Per the germline V gene, CDR1 is SNHLY and CDR2 is FYNNEI. The CDR3 extends over 15 amino acids. V was trimmed by 3 bases and J by 9 bases, leaving 15 bases between them. CDR3 coding DNA: TGTGCCAGCAGTGAGAGAAGTCAGGGGAGTTCACCCCTCCACTTT. It yields the protein CASSERSQGSSPLHF.